This TCR beta chain was captured by sequencing in a study of cytomegalovirus exposure and HLA in healthy donors. Study background: Later, an analysis reported that the 130 or so validation repertoires had used the same platform as the approximately 690 first-cohort repertoires. Study conclusions and caveats: A list of approximately 160 TCR beta chains associated with cytomegalovirus was given. That first-cohort TCR clusters tended to co-occur in the roughly 130 validation repertoires was found in a later analysis.

Note on this clone: Antigen specificity is unknown.

Sequencing used immunoSEQ multiplex PCR; TCRdb keeps in-frame clones, though not all of them. The sample contains over 150,000 clones, 80% to 90% of which appear only once. These donors were members of the roughly 130-subject validation cohort, a group separate from the approximately 620-subject first cohort. The sequencing sample was made of PBMCs. The clonotype was recovered from a man younger than 30 in good health and CMV-seropositive.

CDR3 sequence (DNA): TGTGCCAGCAGCACCTGGACAGGGGGCCTCGATGAGCAGTTCTTC. Its protein is CASSTWTGGLDEQFF. This rearrangement joins TRBV9 to TRBJ2-1; 11 nucleotides match TRBD1. The junction had 8 bases not matched to a gene; V was cut back by 4 bases and J by 8 bases. The CDR3 has 15 residues. Germline loops: CDR1 SGDLS, CDR2 YYNGEE.